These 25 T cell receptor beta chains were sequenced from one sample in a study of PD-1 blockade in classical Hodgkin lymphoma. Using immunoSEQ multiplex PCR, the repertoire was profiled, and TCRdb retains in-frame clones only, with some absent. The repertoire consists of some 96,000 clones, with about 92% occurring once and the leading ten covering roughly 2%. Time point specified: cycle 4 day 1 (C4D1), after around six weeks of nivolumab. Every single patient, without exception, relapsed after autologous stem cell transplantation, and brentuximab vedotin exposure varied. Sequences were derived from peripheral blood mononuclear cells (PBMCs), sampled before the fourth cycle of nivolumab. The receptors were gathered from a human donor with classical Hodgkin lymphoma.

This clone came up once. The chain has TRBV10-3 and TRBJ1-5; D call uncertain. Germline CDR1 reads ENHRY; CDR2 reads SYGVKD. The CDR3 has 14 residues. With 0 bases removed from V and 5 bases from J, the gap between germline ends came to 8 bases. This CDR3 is CAISESPKDQPQHF. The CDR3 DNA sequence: TGTGCCATCAGTGAGTCGCCCAAGGATCAGCCCCAGCATTTT.

The CDR3 nucleotides read TGCGCCAGCAGCTTGGTAGGGACAGGGCCCTTTAATGAGCAGTTCTTC. As protein: CASSLVGTGPFNEQFF. This sequence joins TRBV5-1 and TRBJ2-1, with TRBD1 matching over 9 bases. The CDR3 runs 16 residues. J was trimmed by 7 bases and V by 0 bases; bases with no gene match: 8. CDR1 SGHRS and CDR2 YFSETQ come from the germline V gene.

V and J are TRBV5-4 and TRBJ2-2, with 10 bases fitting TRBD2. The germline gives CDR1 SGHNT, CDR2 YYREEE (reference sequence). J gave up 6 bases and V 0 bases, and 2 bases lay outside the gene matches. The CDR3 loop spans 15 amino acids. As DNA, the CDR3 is TGTGCCAGCAGCTTGGGAGCGGGAGGGTCCGGGGAGCTGTTTTTT. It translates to CASSLGAGGSGELFF.

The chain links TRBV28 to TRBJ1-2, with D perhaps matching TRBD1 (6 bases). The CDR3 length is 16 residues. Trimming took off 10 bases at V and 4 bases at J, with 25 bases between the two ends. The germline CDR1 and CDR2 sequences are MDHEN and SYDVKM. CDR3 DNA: TGTGCCATCGAGGGGGGAAGCGAGGAAAGTATCTATGGCTACACCTTC. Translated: CAIEGGSEESIYGYTF.

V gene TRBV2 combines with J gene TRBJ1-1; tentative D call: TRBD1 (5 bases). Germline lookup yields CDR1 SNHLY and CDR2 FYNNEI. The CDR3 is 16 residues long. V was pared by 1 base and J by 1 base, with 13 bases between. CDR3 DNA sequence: TGTGCCAGCAGTGAAGTAAGGGGTGTTAGGAACACTGAAGCTTTCTTT. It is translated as CASSEVRGVRNTEAFF.

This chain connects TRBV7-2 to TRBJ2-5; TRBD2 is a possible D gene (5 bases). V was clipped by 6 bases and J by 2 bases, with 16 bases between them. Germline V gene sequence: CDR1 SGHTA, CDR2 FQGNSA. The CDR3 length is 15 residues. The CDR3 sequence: CASRNRGQIQETQYF. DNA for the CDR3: TGTGCCAGCAGGAATAGAGGGCAGATACAAGAGACCCAGTACTTC.

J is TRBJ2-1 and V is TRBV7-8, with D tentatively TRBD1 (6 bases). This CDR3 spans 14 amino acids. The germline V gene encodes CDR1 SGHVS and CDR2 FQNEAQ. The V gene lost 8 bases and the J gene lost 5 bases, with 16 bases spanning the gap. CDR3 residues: CASRPGHSNNEQFF. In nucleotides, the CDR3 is TGTGCCAGCCGACCGGGACACTCAAACAATGAGCAGTTCTTC.

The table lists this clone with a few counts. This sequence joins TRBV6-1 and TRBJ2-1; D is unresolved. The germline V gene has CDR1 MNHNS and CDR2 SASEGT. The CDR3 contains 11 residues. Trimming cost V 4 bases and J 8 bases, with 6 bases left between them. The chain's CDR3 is CASSGIDEQFF. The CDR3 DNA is TGTGCCAGCAGTGGGATAGATGAGCAGTTCTTC.

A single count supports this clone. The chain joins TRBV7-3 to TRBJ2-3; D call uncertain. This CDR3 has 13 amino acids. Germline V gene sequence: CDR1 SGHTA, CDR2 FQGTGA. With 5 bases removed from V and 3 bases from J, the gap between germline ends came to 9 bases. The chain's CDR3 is CASSPSRTDTQYF. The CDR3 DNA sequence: TGTGCCAGCAGCCCAAGTCGGACAGATACGCAGTATTTT.

The CDR3 region is CASRPRTGENTIYF. DNA of the CDR3: TGTGCCAGCAGACCAAGGACAGGGGAAAACACCATATATTTT. The chain links TRBV11-2 to TRBJ1-3; 9 bases align to TRBD1. This CDR3 has 14 amino acids. Trimming cost V 6 bases and J 6 bases; bases outside gene matches: 6. Germline loops: CDR1 SGHAT, CDR2 FQNNGV.

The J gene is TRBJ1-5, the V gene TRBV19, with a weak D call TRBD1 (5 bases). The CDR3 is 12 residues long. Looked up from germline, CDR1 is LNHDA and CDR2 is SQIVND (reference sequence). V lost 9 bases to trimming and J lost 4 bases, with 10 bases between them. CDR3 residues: CASQGRNQPQHF. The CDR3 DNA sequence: TGTGCCAGCCAGGGAAGGAATCAGCCCCAGCATTTT. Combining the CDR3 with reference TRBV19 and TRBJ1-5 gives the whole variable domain DGGITQSPKYLFRKEGQNVTLSCEQNLNHDAMYWYRQDPGQGLRLIYYSQIVNDFQKGDIAEGYSVSREKKESFPLTVTSAQKNPTAFYLCASQGRNQPQHFGDGTRLSIL.

The CDR3 protein is CASSPTGTDFTDTQYF. In nucleotides, the CDR3 is TGTGCCAGCAGTCCGACCGGGACAGACTTCACAGATACGCAGTATTTT. The V and J genes are TRBV28 and TRBJ2-3; 7 nucleotides agree with TRBD1. Losses at the gene ends were 5 bases for V and 2 bases for J; bases not matched to a gene: 10. Germline CDR1 MDHEN, CDR2 SYDVKM. The CDR3 is 16 residues long.

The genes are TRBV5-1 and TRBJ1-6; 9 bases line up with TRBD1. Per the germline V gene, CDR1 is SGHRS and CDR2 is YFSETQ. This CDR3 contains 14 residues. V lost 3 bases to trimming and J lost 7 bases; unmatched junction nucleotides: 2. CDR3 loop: CASSWDRVNSPLHF. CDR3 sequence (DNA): TGCGCCAGCAGCTGGGACAGGGTGAATTCACCCCTCCACTTT.

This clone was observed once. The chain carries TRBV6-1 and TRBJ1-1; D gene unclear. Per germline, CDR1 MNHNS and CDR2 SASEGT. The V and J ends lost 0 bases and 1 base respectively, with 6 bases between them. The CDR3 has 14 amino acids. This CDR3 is CASSEALRNTEAFF. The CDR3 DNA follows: TGTGCCAGCAGTGAAGCTCTCCGGAACACTGAAGCTTTCTTT.

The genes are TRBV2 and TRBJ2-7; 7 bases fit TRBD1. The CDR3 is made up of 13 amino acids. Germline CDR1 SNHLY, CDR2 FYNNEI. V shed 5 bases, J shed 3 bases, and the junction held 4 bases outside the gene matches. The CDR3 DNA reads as TGTGCCAGCAGTCGGGACAGAATCTACGAGCAGTACTTC. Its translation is CASSRDRIYEQYF.

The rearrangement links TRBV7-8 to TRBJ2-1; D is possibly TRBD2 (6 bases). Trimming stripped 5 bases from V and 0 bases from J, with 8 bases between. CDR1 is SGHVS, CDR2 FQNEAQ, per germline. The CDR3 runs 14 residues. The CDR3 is CASSAGSSYNEQFF. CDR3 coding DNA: TGTGCCAGCAGCGCGGGGAGCTCCTACAATGAGCAGTTCTTC. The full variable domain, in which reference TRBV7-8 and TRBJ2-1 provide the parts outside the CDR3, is GAGVSQSPRYKVAKRGQDVALRCDPISGHVSLFWYQQALGQGPEFLTYFQNEAQLDKSGLPSDRFFAERPEGSVSTLKIQRTQQEDSAVYLCASSAGSSYNEQFFGPGTRLTVL.

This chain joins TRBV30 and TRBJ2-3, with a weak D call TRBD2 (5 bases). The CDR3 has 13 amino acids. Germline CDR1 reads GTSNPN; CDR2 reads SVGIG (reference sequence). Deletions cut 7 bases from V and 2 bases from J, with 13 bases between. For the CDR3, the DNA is TGTGCCTCAGGACTCGACTTCACAGATACGCAGTATTTT. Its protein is CASGLDFTDTQYF.

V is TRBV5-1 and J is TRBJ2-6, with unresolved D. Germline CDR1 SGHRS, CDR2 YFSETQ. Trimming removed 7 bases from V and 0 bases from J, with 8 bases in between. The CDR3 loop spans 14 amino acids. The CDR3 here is CASHPLSGANVLTF. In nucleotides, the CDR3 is TGCGCCAGCCATCCCCTCTCTGGGGCCAACGTCCTGACTTTC.

The CDR3 DNA sequence: TGTGCCAGTAGTACAAAAGGGCCGGTCAATGAGCAGTTCTTC. Its translation is CASSTKGPVNEQFF. The rearrangement joins TRBV19 to TRBJ2-1, with D uncertain. Germline V gene sequence: CDR1 LNHDA, CDR2 SQIVND (reference sequence). The CDR3 is made up of 14 amino acids. Trimming left V 4 bases short and J 6 bases short, with 13 bases between.

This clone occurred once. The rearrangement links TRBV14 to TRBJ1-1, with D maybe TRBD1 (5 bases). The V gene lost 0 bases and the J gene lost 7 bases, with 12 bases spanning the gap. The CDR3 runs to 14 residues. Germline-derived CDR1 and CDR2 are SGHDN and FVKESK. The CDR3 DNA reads TGTGCCAGCAGCCAAGACGGCGGGGGGTTTGAAGCTTTCTTT. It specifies CASSQDGGGFEAFF.

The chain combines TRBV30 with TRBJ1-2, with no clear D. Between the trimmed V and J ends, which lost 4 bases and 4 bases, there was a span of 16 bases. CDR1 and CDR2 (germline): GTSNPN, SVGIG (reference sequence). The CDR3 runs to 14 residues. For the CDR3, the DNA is TGTGCCTGGAAGACCCGGGTTATAAGCTATGGCTACACCTTC. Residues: CAWKTRVISYGYTF.

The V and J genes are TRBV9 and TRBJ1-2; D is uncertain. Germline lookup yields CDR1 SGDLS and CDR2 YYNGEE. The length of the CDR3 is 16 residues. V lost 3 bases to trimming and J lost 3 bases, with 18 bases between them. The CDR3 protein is CASSAEPEDFYYGYTF. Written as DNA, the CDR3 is TGTGCCAGCAGCGCCGAACCCGAAGATTTCTACTATGGCTACACCTTC. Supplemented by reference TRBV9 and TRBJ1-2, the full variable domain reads DSGVTQTPKHLITATGQRVTLRCSPRSGDLSVYWYQQSLDQGLQFLIQYYNGEERAKGNILERFSAQQFPDLHSELNLSSLELGDSALYFCASSAEPEDFYYGYTFGSGTRLTVV.

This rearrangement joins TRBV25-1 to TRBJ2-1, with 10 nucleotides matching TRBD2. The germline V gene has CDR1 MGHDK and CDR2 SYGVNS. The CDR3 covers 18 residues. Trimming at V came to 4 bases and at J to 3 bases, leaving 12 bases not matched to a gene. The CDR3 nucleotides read TGTGCCAGCAGTGTAGCTAGCGGGAGTTTTGGCCTCTACAATGAGCAGTTCTTC. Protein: CASSVASGSFGLYNEQFF.

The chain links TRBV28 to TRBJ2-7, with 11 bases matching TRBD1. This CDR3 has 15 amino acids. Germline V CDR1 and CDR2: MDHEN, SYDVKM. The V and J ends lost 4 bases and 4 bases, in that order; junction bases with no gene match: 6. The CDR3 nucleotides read TGTGCCAGCAGTTCTCGGGACAGGGGGAGATACGAGCAGTACTTC. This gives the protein CASSSRDRGRYEQYF. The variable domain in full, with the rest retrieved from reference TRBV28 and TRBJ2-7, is DVKVTQSSRYLVKRTGEKVFLECVQDMDHENMFWYRQDPGLGLRLIYFSYDVKMKEKGDIPEGYSVSREKKERFSLILESASTNQTSMYLCASSSRDRGRYEQYFGPGTRLTVT.

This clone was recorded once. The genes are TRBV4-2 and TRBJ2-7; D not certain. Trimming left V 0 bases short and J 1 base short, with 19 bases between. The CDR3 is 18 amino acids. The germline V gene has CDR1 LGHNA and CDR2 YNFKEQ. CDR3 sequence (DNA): TGTGCCAGCAGCCAAGATCTGACCAGGCTTTCCTCATCCTACGAGCAGTACTTC. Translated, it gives CASSQDLTRLSSSYEQYF.